A single sample gave rise to the 26 T cell receptor beta chains below, sequenced in a study of beta chain features in type 1 diabetes. The isolated RNA, all of it, was reverse transcribed, so expressed TCRB transcripts were what got sequenced. Assay: immunoSEQ multiplex PCR; the TCRdb copy retains only in-frame clones and omits some. The table lists 330,000 or so clones, about 14% of them singletons. Sequenced material: central memory CD4+ T cells from blood. The source is a young man in good health.

This clone occurred many times. This chain links TRBV29-1 with TRBJ2-2; D remains ambiguous. The V gene lost 3 bases and the J gene lost 1 base, with 6 bases spanning the gap. Per the germline V gene, CDR1 is SQVTM and CDR2 is ANQGSEA. The CDR3 is made up of 13 amino acids. In nucleotides, the CDR3 is TGCAGCGTTGATGCAGTGAACACCGGGGAGCTGTTTTTT. Translated, it gives CSVDAVNTGELFF.

V and J are TRBV27 and TRBJ2-1; D not resolved. V was trimmed by 4 bases and J by 10 bases, leaving 17 bases between them. CDR1 and CDR2 from the germline V gene are MNHEY and SMNVEV (reference sequence). This CDR3 contains 14 residues. The DNA for the CDR3 is TGTGCCAGCAGTTCCCGGGTCATGAAGCGAGAGCAGTTCTTC. Translation gives CASSSRVMKREQFF.

This clone has more than one count but fewer than ten. This rearrangement joins TRBV5-6 to TRBJ1-3; TRBD1 might be the D (5 bases). This CDR3 comprises 17 residues. In germline, CDR1 is SGHDT, CDR2 YYEEEE. V lost 3 bases and J 0 bases, leaving 16 bases between the germline ends. CDR3 sequence: CASSSLGEGASGNTIYF. As DNA, the CDR3 is TGTGCCAGCAGCTCCCTAGGGGAAGGTGCCTCTGGAAACACCATATATTTT.

This clone was seen repeatedly, ten times or more. The sample holds other DNA sequences that translate to the same CDR3. The chain is built from TRBV7-6 and TRBJ2-3; possibly TRBD1 for D (5 bases). The CDR3 spans 15 residues. With 0 bases removed from V and 0 bases from J, the gap between germline ends came to 7 bases. Germline loops: CDR1 SGHVS, CDR2 FNYEAQ. CDR3 in amino acids: CASSLAGASTDTQYF. The CDR3 nucleotides read TGTGCCAGCAGCTTAGCAGGGGCAAGCACAGATACGCAGTATTTT.

The sample holds a few counts of this clone. The chain combines TRBV7-9 with TRBJ2-1, with D unclear. V lost 4 bases to trimming and J lost 1 base, with 5 bases between them. CDR3 length: 13 amino acids. Germline V gene data show CDR1 as SEHNR and CDR2 as FQNEAQ (reference sequence). The CDR3 coding sequence is TGTGCCAGCAGCTCCTGGTCCTACAATGAGCAGTTCTTC. Amino acids: CASSSWSYNEQFF.

This clone was seen more than once but under ten times. V and J are TRBV27 and TRBJ2-3; no clear D gene. This CDR3 comprises 13 residues. Looked up from germline, CDR1 is MNHEY and CDR2 is SMNVEV (reference sequence). V was pared by 3 bases and J by 2 bases, with 6 bases between. CDR3 protein: CASSFRPTDTQYF. CDR3 in DNA: TGTGCCAGCAGTTTCCGCCCCACAGATACGCAGTATTTT.

The gene calls are TRBV19 and TRBJ1-5; D is undetermined. This CDR3 is 14 amino acids long. V dropped 2 bases and J dropped 3 bases, with 8 bases sitting between them. Germline CDR1 reads LNHDA; CDR2 reads SQIVND (reference sequence). The CDR3 nucleotides read TGTGCCAGTAGTATAAGAGGAGACAATCAGCCCCAGCATTTT. Its protein product is CASSIRGDNQPQHF.

This clone has a count of ten or more. The CDR3 nucleotides read TGTGCCAGCAGCTTATCTAGCGGGGAGTACAATGAGCAGTTCTTC. Its translation is CASSLSSGEYNEQFF. V usage is TRBV11-3 and J usage is TRBJ2-1; 9 positions match TRBD2. The length of the CDR3 is 15 residues. Germline assignment: CDR1 SGHNT and CDR2 YENEEA. Germline trimming cut 2 bases from V and 4 bases from J; bases unmatched to any gene: 3.

V gene TRBV11-1 combines with J gene TRBJ2-5; TRBD2 agrees at 15 bases. The CDR3 loop spans 17 amino acids. Germline V CDR1 and CDR2: SGHAT, FQDESV (reference sequence). V was pared by 3 bases and J by 5 bases, with 7 bases of the junction left unmatched. CDR3 protein: CASSFRTSGRAGETQYF. In DNA, the CDR3 is TGTGCCAGCAGCTTCCGGACTAGCGGGAGGGCCGGGGAGACCCAGTACTTC.

The chain recombines TRBV19 with TRBJ1-2; tentatively, D is TRBD1 (5 bases). The CDR3 loop spans 13 amino acids. Germline lookup yields CDR1 LNHDA and CDR2 SQIVND (reference sequence). V lost 6 bases and J lost 2, with 10 bases in between. CDR3 in DNA: TGTGCCAGTAGGCCAGGGACCAACTATGGCTACACCTTC. Translation gives CASRPGTNYGYTF.

The V call is TRBV29-1, the J call TRBJ1-2; the D gene is possibly TRBD1 (5 bases). The V gene lost 0 bases and the J gene lost 7 bases, with 24 bases spanning the gap. This CDR3 has 17 amino acids. The germline CDR1 and CDR2 sequences are SQVTM and ANQGSEA. The CDR3, as DNA: TGCAGCGTTGAAGATAGGGCAGGGCCCGGACCCTGGGGTGGCTACACCTTC. Its translation is CSVEDRAGPGPWGGYTF.

The chain combines TRBV19 with TRBJ2-2; 7 bases are a match to TRBD1. The V gene end was trimmed by 4 bases and the J gene end by 5 bases; junction bases not matched to a gene: 7. The CDR3 spans 15 residues. The germline gives CDR1 LNHDA, CDR2 SQIVND (reference sequence). The CDR3, as DNA: TGTGCCAGTAGTACCCGACAGGGAAATACCGGGGAGCTGTTTTTT. This sequence encodes CASSTRQGNTGELFF.

The chain recombines TRBV7-2 with TRBJ2-1; 7 bases are a match to TRBD2. V shed 4 bases, J shed 12 bases, and the junction held 15 bases outside the gene matches. Germline CDR1 and CDR2: SGHTA and FQGNSA. This CDR3 comprises 15 residues. The CDR3 spells CASSSDLRLAARQFF. CDR3 nucleotides: TGTGCCAGCAGCTCCGACCTTCGACTAGCAGCTAGGCAGTTCTTC.

The V and J genes are TRBV9 and TRBJ2-1, with a possible D match to TRBD1 (6 bases). Germline CDR1 is SGDLS and CDR2 is YYNGEE. Trimming removed 6 bases from V and 2 bases from J, with 18 bases in between. The CDR3 extends over 16 amino acids. DNA of the CDR3: TGTGCCAGCACCCCCCTACAGGGCGGACCCTACAATGAGCAGTTCTTC. Amino acid sequence: CASTPLQGGPYNEQFF.

The chain combines TRBV11-3 with TRBJ2-5, with a weak D call TRBD1 (7 bases). Germline V gene sequence: CDR1 SGHNT, CDR2 YENEEA. The CDR3 is 13 residues long. V lost 4 bases to trimming and J lost 7 bases, with 13 bases between them. The CDR3 reads CASSSDRRGTQYF. The CDR3 nucleotides read TGTGCCAGCAGCTCGGACAGGAGGGGGACCCAGTACTTC.

Only a few counts were recorded for this clone. The chain joins TRBV7-2 to TRBJ2-7; either TRBD1 or TRBD2 may supply D (5 bases each). The V gene's germline CDR1 is SGHTA and CDR2 FQGNSA. There are 15 residues in the CDR3. V lost 3 bases and J 5 bases, leaving 17 bases between the germline ends. CDR3 residues: CASSFGARAPNEQYF. CDR3 nucleotides: TGTGCCAGCAGCTTCGGGGCCAGGGCCCCCAACGAGCAGTACTTC.

This clone was counted ten times or more. This sequence joins TRBV10-3 and TRBJ1-1; D remains unclear. V was cut by 2 bases and J by 4 bases, with 11 bases left in between. CDR1 and CDR2 (germline): ENHRY, SYGVKD. The CDR3 totals 14 residues. CDR3 protein: CAISEQGRSTEAFF. The CDR3 bases are TGTGCCATCAGTGAGCAAGGACGTTCCACTGAAGCTTTCTTT.

There are many counts of this clone. This rearrangement joins TRBV7-9 to TRBJ2-6; maybe TRBD2 (5 bases). The CDR3 runs 15 residues. V lost 7 bases, J lost 6 bases, and 16 bases lay in between. CDR1 is SEHNR, CDR2 FQNEAQ, per germline (reference sequence). The CDR3 sequence is CASTPAGRAANVLTF. The CDR3 region has the DNA TGTGCCAGCACCCCAGCTGGGCGGGCGGCCAACGTCCTGACTTTC. The full variable domain, with the rest looked up from reference TRBV7-9 and TRBJ2-6, is DTGVSQNPRHKITKRGQNVTFRCDPISEHNRLYWYRQTLGQGPEFLTYFQNEAQLEKSRLLSDRFSAERPKGSFSTLEIQRTEQGDSAMYLCASTPAGRAANVLTFGAGSRLTVL.

The table lists this clone with many counts. The chain couples TRBV7-2 to TRBJ2-3; 7 bases agree with TRBD2. This CDR3 contains 16 residues. The trim removed 1 base at V and 0 bases at J, leaving 4 bases unmatched. Germline-derived CDR1 and CDR2 are SGHTA and FQGNSA. In DNA, the CDR3 is TGTGCCAGCAGCTTAGAGTTGGGACTAAGCACAGATACGCAGTATTTT. It is translated as CASSLELGLSTDTQYF.

The chain couples TRBV27 to TRBJ1-2; 8 nucleotides align to TRBD1. After removal of 1 base from V and 8 bases from J, the junction contained 15 bases not matched to a gene. The CDR3 consists of 17 residues. In germline, CDR1 is MNHEY, CDR2 SMNVEV (reference sequence). DNA of the CDR3: TGTGCCAGCAGTTTATTGGGTTTGGACAGGGCTAGTAGAGGCTACACCTTC. Its protein product is CASSLLGLDRASRGYTF.

At least ten counts were recorded for this clone. The chain couples TRBV7-9 to TRBJ2-2, with no clear D. Germline-derived CDR1 and CDR2 are SEHNR and FQNEAQ (reference sequence). Trimming left V 1 base short and J 5 bases short, with 11 bases between. The CDR3 length is 15 residues. The CDR3 DNA follows: TGTGCCAGCAGCTTAGGGTTTGGGAAAACCGGGGAGCTGTTTTTT. This encodes CASSLGFGKTGELFF.

This clone was detected only a few times. The chain links TRBV4-2 to TRBJ2-2, with a tentative D call TRBD1 (5 bases). The CDR3 runs 14 residues. Trimming removed 5 bases from V and 2 bases from J, with 9 bases in between. Germline V gene sequence: CDR1 LGHNA, CDR2 YNFKEQ. In nucleotides, the CDR3 is TGTGCCAGCAGCGGAGACAGAAACACCGGGGAGCTGTTTTTT. Protein product: CASSGDRNTGELFF.

This clone has a handful of counts. The J gene is TRBJ1-4, the V gene TRBV7-2; possibly TRBD1 for D (5 bases). Germline values: CDR1 SGHTA, CDR2 FQGNSA. V was clipped by 2 bases and J by 8 bases, with 12 bases between them. The CDR3 has 14 residues. The CDR3 DNA reads as TGTGCCAGCAGCTTACGAACAGGACCCGAAAAACTGTTTTTT. Its translation is CASSLRTGPEKLFF.

The CDR3 here is CAGRGSGANVLTF. DNA for the CDR3: TGTGCCGGGAGGGGTTCCGGGGCCAACGTCCTGACTTTC. The V gene is TRBV2, the J gene TRBJ2-6; TRBD2 agrees at 7 bases. Trimming took 11 bases from V and 4 from J; bases not matched to a gene: 5. Germline V CDR1 and CDR2: SNHLY, FYNNEI. This CDR3 contains 13 residues.

J is TRBJ1-4 and V is TRBV7-2; tentative D call: TRBD1 (6 bases). Germline V CDR1 and CDR2: SGHTA, FQGNSA. Trimming stripped 5 bases from V and 9 bases from J, with 16 bases between. This CDR3 spans 14 amino acids. CDR3 loop: CASSAGAGQKKLFF. The DNA for the CDR3 is TGTGCCAGCAGCGCGGGGGCCGGACAGAAAAAACTGTTTTTT. Full variable domain (missing parts from reference TRBV7-2 and TRBJ1-4): GAGVSQSPSNKVTEKGKDVELRCDPISGHTALYWYRQSLGQGLEFLIYFQGNSAPDKSGLPSDRFSAERTGGSVSTLTIQRTQQEDSAVYLCASSAGAGQKKLFFGSGTQLSVL.

This clone was seen a handful of times. This sequence joins TRBV10-3 and TRBJ1-5; 9 bases match TRBD1. The CDR3 is 15 amino acids. Germline V gives CDR1 ENHRY, CDR2 SYGVKD. With 4 bases clipped from V and 4 bases from J, the junction kept 5 bases outside the gene matches. The CDR3 DNA is TGTGCCATCAGTGCGGAGACAGGGGGAAATCAGCCCCAGCATTTT. Its protein product is CAISAETGGNQPQHF.